These 3 T cell receptor beta chains were all obtained from the same sample, sequenced in a study of blood T cell repertoires in COVID-19. TCRdb's copy holds only in-frame clones and misses some; the assay was immunoSEQ multiplex PCR. The sample consists of about 230,000 clones, about 83% of them appearing once. Sequences were obtained from peripheral blood. The receptor set was obtained from a man older than 75 with acute or convalescent COVID-19.

Only one count was recorded for this clone. The chain joins TRBV5-6 to TRBJ1-4; D gene unclear. This CDR3 has 15 residues. Between the trimmed V and J ends, which lost 4 bases and 6 bases, there was a span of 16 bases. The V gene's germline CDR1 is SGHDT and CDR2 YYEEEE. The CDR3 DNA reads as TGTGCCAGCAGCGGGGTGATGGGAGTTGATGAAAAACTGTTTTTT. Translation: CASSGVMGVDEKLFF.

This clone was counted once. CDR3 DNA: TGTGCCAGCAGCCAGGGCGGGACTAGAAACCATGAGCAGTTCTTC. Its translation: CASSQGGTRNHEQFF. The rearrangement links TRBV3-1 (or the pseudogene TRBV3-2) to TRBJ2-1, with 8 bases fitting TRBD2. Germline lookup yields CDR1 LGHDT and CDR2 YNNKEL (reference sequence). CDR3 length: 15 residues. V trimming: 3 bases; J trimming: 8 bases; junction bases outside the gene matches: 9.

The chain uses TRBV5-1 and TRBJ1-5, with D possibly matching TRBD1 (6 bases). The CDR3 has 15 amino acids. V was clipped by 1 base and J by 4 bases, with 12 bases between them. In germline, CDR1 is SGHRS, CDR2 YFSETQ. The CDR3 DNA reads TGCGCCAGCAGCTTGACAGGACAGACGAATCAGCCCCAGCATTTT. Protein sequence: CASSLTGQTNQPQHF.